Listed below are T cell receptor beta chains from one sample, sequenced in a study of T-cell reconstitution after alpha-beta-depleted transplantation in children. Using its own MiXCR run on the PCR reads, TCRdb lists one record per CDR3 protein. The table has 530,000 or so distinct CDR3 sequences, 27% seen once. The sequencing used PBMCs, collected before TCRalphabeta/CD19-depleted stem cell transplant. The receptors shown here come from a boy in the first two years of life with Wiskott-Aldrich syndrome, due to receive a stem cell transplant. CDR3s include the opening cysteine and the closing phenylalanine or tryptophan. A D gene is named only where the DNA matches it firmly. Clone size, where shown, is once, few, many, or a class for clones that have expanded.

CDR3 DNA: TGTGCCAGCAGTTGCGCAGACTGCACAGATACGCAGTATTTT; CDR3 protein: CASSCADCTDTQYF; V gene: TRBV12-3/TRBV12-4; J gene: TRBJ2-3; D gene: .; clone size: .
CDR3 DNA: TGTGCCATCAGTGAAAGTGAGGGGGCGTTTTTCAATGAGCAGTTCTTC; CDR3 protein: CAISESEGAFFNEQFF; V gene: TRBV10-3; J gene: TRBJ2-1; D gene: TRBD1; clone size: few
CDR3 DNA: TGCGCCAGCATGGGACCTCGCTACGAGCAGTACTTC; CDR3 protein: CASMGPRYEQYF; V gene: TRBV10-2; J gene: TRBJ2-7; D gene: .; clone size: few
CDR3 DNA: TGTGCCAGCAGCCCCGCTAACCGACCCCAGCGGGAGTCTTCTACGAGCTCCTACAATGAGCAGTTCTTC; CDR3 protein: CASSPANRPQRESSTSSYNEQFF; V gene: TRBV14; J gene: TRBJ2-1; D gene: TRBD2; clone size: .
CDR3 DNA: TGTGCCTGGAGTGTTCTAGGGGGTTTCGGGGACAATGAGCAGTTCTTC; CDR3 protein: CAWSVLGGFGDNEQFF; V gene: TRBV30; J gene: TRBJ2-1; D gene: .; clone size: .
CDR3 DNA: TGTGCCAGCATCCCTAGCAGGGAAAAGGGCTCCACAGATACGCAGTATTTT; CDR3 protein: CASIPSREKGSTDTQYF; V gene: TRBV12-3/TRBV12-4; J gene: TRBJ2-3; D gene: .; clone size: .
CDR3 DNA: TGTGCCTCTGCCAAACGGACGGTTAGCAATCAGCCCCAGCATTTT; CDR3 protein: CASAKRTVSNQPQHF; V gene: TRBV6-1; J gene: TRBJ1-5; D gene: .; clone size: .
CDR3 DNA: TGTGCCAGCAGTTTAGGGACAGGGACATCCCACGAGCAGTACTTC; CDR3 protein: CASSLGTGTSHEQYF; V gene: TRBV27; J gene: TRBJ2-7; D gene: TRBD1; clone size: .
CDR3 DNA: TGCAGTGCTAGAGATCATCTACAAAGGACAGGCCACGAGCAGTACTTC; CDR3 protein: CSARDHLQRTGHEQYF; V gene: TRBV20-1; J gene: TRBJ2-7; D gene: TRBD1; clone size: .
CDR3 DNA: TGTGCCAGCAGATCGGACAGGGGGACAATAGAGACCCAGTACTTC; CDR3 protein: CASRSDRGTIETQYF; V gene: TRBV2; J gene: TRBJ2-5; D gene: TRBD1; clone size: .
CDR3 DNA: TGCGCCAGCAGCTGGAGCCCCTCTGGGGCCAACGTCCTGACTTTC; CDR3 protein: CASSWSPSGANVLTF; V gene: TRBV5-1; J gene: TRBJ2-6; D gene: .; clone size: .
CDR3 DNA: TGTGCCAGCAGCTTACTAGCGGGAGGATTGGACGAGCAGTACTTC; CDR3 protein: CASSLLAGGLDEQYF; V gene: TRBV7-2; J gene: TRBJ2-7; D gene: TRBD2; clone size: .
CDR3 DNA: TGCGCCAGCAGCTTGGGGGGGGACTATCCCAATGAGCAGTTCTTC; CDR3 protein: CASSLGGDYPNEQFF; V gene: TRBV5-1; J gene: TRBJ2-1; D gene: TRBD2; clone size: .
CDR3 DNA: TGTGCCAGCAGCTTAGCGGCTGCGAGGGGGGCCGTCGGGGAGACCCAGTACTTC; CDR3 protein: CASSLAAARGAVGETQYF; V gene: TRBV11-1; J gene: TRBJ2-5; D gene: .; clone size: .
CDR3 DNA: TGCGCCAGCAGCCTACTGACTAGCGGGAGCACAGATACGCAGTATTTT; CDR3 protein: CASSLLTSGSTDTQYF; V gene: TRBV5-1; J gene: TRBJ2-3; D gene: TRBD2; clone size: many
CDR3 DNA: TGTGCCAGCAGCTCACCAAGCCGGGACTTGGGGGAGACCCAGTACTTC; CDR3 protein: CASSSPSRDLGETQYF; V gene: TRBV7-8; J gene: TRBJ2-5; D gene: .; clone size: few
CDR3 DNA: TGCGCCAGCAGCTTGGAGGAGGGTGGGACCAATGAGCAGTTCTTC; CDR3 protein: CASSLEEGGTNEQFF; V gene: TRBV5-1; J gene: TRBJ2-1; D gene: .; clone size: .
CDR3 DNA: TGCAGCGTTGCAAGGGGGCTCACCTACAATGAGCAGTTCTTC; CDR3 protein: CSVARGLTYNEQFF; V gene: TRBV29-1; J gene: TRBJ2-1; D gene: TRBD1; clone size: few
CDR3 DNA: TGTGCCAGCAGATACACCGGACTAGCGGGAGCTCCCTACGAGCAGTACTTC; CDR3 protein: CASRYTGLAGAPYEQYF; V gene: TRBV27; J gene: TRBJ2-7; D gene: TRBD2; clone size: few
CDR3 DNA: TGCAGTGCTAGACGGACGTCTAGGGAGCAGTACTTC; CDR3 protein: CSARRTSREQYF; V gene: TRBV20-1; J gene: TRBJ2-7; D gene: .; clone size: few
CDR3 DNA: TGCGCCAGCAGCCGAACTAGCGGGAGTGTCTCAGATACGCAGTATTTT; CDR3 protein: CASSRTSGSVSDTQYF; V gene: TRBV5-1; J gene: TRBJ2-3; D gene: TRBD2; clone size: .
CDR3 DNA: TGTGCCAGTACTGCGGGACTAGCGGGAACTTTGGAGACCCAGTACTTC; CDR3 protein: CASTAGLAGTLETQYF; V gene: TRBV28; J gene: TRBJ2-5; D gene: TRBD2; clone size: .
CDR3 DNA: TGTGCCAGCAGCTACCGCGGGTACTCTGGGGCCAACGTCCTGACTTTC; CDR3 protein: CASSYRGYSGANVLTF; V gene: TRBV7-2; J gene: TRBJ2-6; D gene: .; clone size: .
CDR3 DNA: TGTGCCAGCAGTTTGGGTAGACGGTTTAATGAAAAACTGTTTTTT; CDR3 protein: CASSLGRRFNEKLFF; V gene: TRBV28; J gene: TRBJ1-4; D gene: .; clone size: .
CDR3 DNA: TGTGCCAGCAGTCTAGGGAGCAGGACCTGGGGGAATGAGCAGTTCTTC; CDR3 protein: CASSLGSRTWGNEQFF; V gene: TRBV7-9; J gene: TRBJ2-1; D gene: .; clone size: few
CDR3 DNA: TGTGCCAGCAGTTTTACCCCGGGGGCACAGGAGACCCAGTACTTC; CDR3 protein: CASSFTPGAQETQYF; V gene: TRBV28; J gene: TRBJ2-5; D gene: .; clone size: few
CDR3 DNA: TGCGCCAGCAGCCAGACCGGGACAGGGCGGACAGATACGCAGTATTTT; CDR3 protein: CASSQTGTGRTDTQYF; V gene: TRBV5-1; J gene: TRBJ2-3; D gene: TRBD1; clone size: .
CDR3 DNA: .; CDR3 protein: CSARVVTSGDFGNEQFF; V gene: TRBV20-1; J gene: TRBJ2-1; D gene: .; clone size: .
CDR3 DNA: TGCGCCAGCGGCGGGACTGACACTGAAGCTTTCTTT; CDR3 protein: CASGGTDTEAFF; V gene: TRBV5-1; J gene: TRBJ1-1; D gene: .; clone size: .
CDR3 DNA: TGTGCCATCAGTGGTCTAGGGGTCATAACCGGGGAGCTGTTTTTT; CDR3 protein: CAISGLGVITGELFF; V gene: TRBV10-3; J gene: TRBJ2-2; D gene: .; clone size: .